This TCR beta chain was recorded in a study of shared T cell receptors in the human thymus. Profiling relied on immunoSEQ multiplex PCR, and the TCRdb table lists in-frame clones only, not all of them. Here the sample spans hundreds of thousands of clones, over 90% being singletons. Trimming left V 5 bases short and J 5 bases short, with 19 bases between. The CDR3 has 16 residues. Germline loops: CDR1 MNHEY, CDR2 SMNVEV (reference sequence). V is TRBV27 and J is TRBJ1-5; D uncertain. The clonotype originates from a human donor. Sequencing was carried out using thymocytes. CDR3 in amino acids: CASSPTIGKGYQPQHF. CDR3 DNA: TGTGCCAGCAGTCCCACAATCGGGAAGGGTTATCAGCCCCAGCATTTT.